This T cell receptor beta chain was identified in a study of blood T cell repertoires in COVID-19. Some clones are missing from TCRdb's copy, which holds only in-frame ones; the method was immunoSEQ multiplex PCR. The data contain roughly 15,000 clones, 87% of them singletons. V gave up 9 bases and J gave up 9 bases, with 11 bases separating them. Per germline, CDR1 MGHDK and CDR2 SYGVNS. This CDR3 has 11 residues. The TCR sequence derives from a man aged 50-60 years with active COVID-19. The sequenced sample was peripheral blood. The chain has TRBV25-1 and TRBJ2-2; D is perhaps TRBD2 (6 bases). The CDR3 is CASGGGRELFF. The CDR3 bases are TGTGCCAGTGGCGGCGGGAGGGAGCTGTTTTTT.